These 6 T cell receptor beta chains came from one sample sequenced in a study of cytomegalovirus exposure and HLA in healthy donors. Use of 60 Vbeta and 13 Jbeta primers characterized the PCR. Libraries were prepared by immunoSEQ multiplex PCR; TCRdb keeps only in-frame clonotypes and omits some of them. The data contain approximately 140,000 clones, roughly 77% of them seen just once; the ten biggest clones take up 3.5%. Sequenced: PBMCs. These receptors all stem from a human donor in good health.

This clone has only a few counts. This sequence joins TRBV28 and TRBJ1-2, with D possibly TRBD1 on 5 matching bases. The CDR3 is 17 amino acids. V was trimmed by 1 base and J by 6 bases, leaving 21 bases between them. Germline V CDR1 and CDR2: MDHEN, SYDVKM. CDR3 in amino acids: CASSLSSWRGETDGYTF. CDR3 sequence (DNA): TGTGCCAGCAGTTTATCATCATGGAGGGGCGAGACTGATGGCTACACCTTC.

V gene TRBV30 combines with J gene TRBJ2-5; D ambiguous. Germline CDR1 and CDR2: GTSNPN and SVGIG (reference sequence). This CDR3 spans 11 amino acids. The V end was cut by 1 base, the J end by 4 bases, with 4 bases between. The CDR3 coding sequence is TGTGCCTGGAGTGGAGGAGAGACCCAGTACTTC. It encodes CAWSGGETQYF. Filled out from reference TRBV30 and TRBJ2-5, the complete variable domain reads SQTIHQWPATLVQPVGSPLSLECTVEGTSNPNLYWYRQAAGRGLQLLFYSVGIGQISSEVPQNLSASRPQDRQFILSSKKLLLSDSGFYLCAWSGGETQYFGPGTRLLVL.

In DNA form, the CDR3 reads TGTGCCTGGAGTGGGACTGGGGGGGAGACCCAGTACTTC. This translates into CAWSGTGGETQYF. The chain links TRBV30 to TRBJ2-5; tentatively, D is TRBD2 (6 bases). V gave up 1 base and J gave up 5 bases, with 11 bases separating them. This CDR3 has 13 residues. Germline V lookup: CDR1 GTSNPN, CDR2 SVGIG (reference sequence).

This clone was detected only once. J is TRBJ2-7 and V is TRBV5-1, with TRBD2 identical over 9 bases. Germline trimming cut 4 bases from V and 4 bases from J; bases unmatched to any gene: 6. The V gene's germline CDR1 is SGHRS and CDR2 YFSETQ. This CDR3 has 14 amino acids. CDR3 amino acids: CASSPTSGFYEQYF. For the CDR3, the DNA is TGCGCCAGCAGCCCTACTAGCGGGTTTTACGAGCAGTACTTC. The full variable domain, its missing parts supplied by reference TRBV5-1 and TRBJ2-7, is KAGVTQTPRYLIKTRGQQVTLSCSPISGHRSVSWYQQTPGQGLQFLFEYFSETQRNKGNFPGRFSGRQFSNSRSEMNVSTLELGDSALYLCASSPTSGFYEQYFGPGTRLTVT.

The chain recombines TRBV30 with TRBJ1-2; 7 nucleotides line up with TRBD1. Per the germline V gene, CDR1 is GTSNPN and CDR2 is SVGIG (reference sequence). This CDR3 region has 15 residues. CDR3 in amino acids: CATEGAGRVPYGYTF. Here the CDR3 DNA reads TGTGCAACCGAGGGGGCAGGGCGGGTTCCTTATGGCTACACCTTC. Combining the CDR3 with reference TRBV30 and TRBJ1-2 gives the whole variable domain SQTIHQWPATLVQPVGSPLSLECTVEGTSNPNLYWYRQAAGRGLQLLFYSVGIGQISSEVPQNLSASRPQDRQFILSSKKLLLSDSGFYLCATEGAGRVPYGYTFGSGTRLTVV.

The chain links TRBV29-1 to TRBJ2-7; tentative D call: TRBD2 (6 bases). V dropped 0 bases and J dropped 7 bases, with 10 bases sitting between them. Germline CDR1 SQVTM, CDR2 ANQGSEA. CDR3 size: 12 residues. CDR3 in amino acids: CSVEDGGGEQYF. CDR3 bases: TGCAGCGTTGAAGATGGGGGAGGTGAGCAGTACTTC.